This T cell receptor beta chain was retrieved from a study of blood T cells in healthy people across ages. Background on the study: With template switching, about one barcoded beta molecule was captured per two T cells.

V was pared by 4 bases and J by 9 bases, with 11 bases of the junction left unmatched. This CDR3 region has 15 residues. The germline CDR1 and CDR2 sequences are DFQATT and SNEGSKA (reference sequence). With a J-beta primer mix and a sample-barcoded 5' primer, a second PCR ran about 7 to 12 cycles. From the 5' RACE reads, TCRdb called clonotypes with MiXCR, one entry per CDR3 protein. The data contain about 900,000 distinct CDR3 sequences, less than 80% of them singletons. This clonotype has only a few counts. Its antigen remains unknown. Donors were healthy Caucasian individuals from Russia aged about 6 to 95. Extracted total RNA amounted to at least 6 micrograms for each sample. Study-level findings and limits: Aged donors had fewer naive CD4+ cells and lower diversity than long-lived donors.

The chain joins TRBV20-1 to TRBJ2-1; 11 positions agree with TRBD2. The sample comprised blood. This sequence was found in a man in his thirties or forties in good health. CDR3 DNA sequence: TGCAGTGCTATCCGGCCTAGCGGGGGGCTCAGTGAGCAGTTCTTC. Residues: CSAIRPSGGLSEQFF.